One and the same sample provided the 10 T cell receptor beta chains below, sequenced in a study of graft-versus-host responses after intestinal transplantation. No antigens are known for them. TCRdb keeps only in-frame clones here, not all; method: immunoSEQ multiplex PCR. The table shows about 100,000 clones, with roughly nine tenths occurring only once. Specimen: unstimulated CD4+ T cells sorted from spleen or lymph node cells, collected before transplant. The receptors originated from a human donor who was the organ donor for an intestinal transplant.

This chain uses TRBV7-2 with TRBJ2-3; 8 bases map to TRBD2. V shed 1 base and J 4 bases; nucleotides not matched to a gene: 10. This CDR3 has 17 residues. The germline gives CDR1 SGHTA, CDR2 FQGNSA. The CDR3 here is CASSLGITGGPSDTQYF. The CDR3 nucleotides read TGTGCCAGCAGCTTAGGAATCACGGGGGGGCCATCAGATACGCAGTATTTT.

CDR3 sequence reads: CASSLWTSMNTGELFF. CDR3 in DNA: TGTGCCAGCAGCTTATGGACATCTATGAACACCGGGGAGCTGTTTTTT. The chain links TRBV7-9 to TRBJ2-2, with D tentatively TRBD1 (5 bases). CDR1 is SEHNR, CDR2 FQNEAQ, per germline (reference sequence). The CDR3 is 16 residues long. V gave up 2 bases and J gave up 1 base, with 11 bases separating them.

The CDR3 here is CASSRWEGANYGYTF. CDR3 in DNA: TGTGCCAGCAGCCGGTGGGAGGGCGCTAACTATGGCTACACCTTC. The chain links TRBV7-8 to TRBJ1-2, with D uncertain. The V gene's germline CDR1 is SGHVS and CDR2 FQNEAQ. The CDR3 spans 15 residues. V was pared by 5 bases and J by 0 bases, with 13 bases between.

The chain recombines TRBV2 with TRBJ1-3, with D maybe TRBD1 (5 bases). CDR3 length equals 14 residues. CDR1 and CDR2 (germline): SNHLY, FYNNEI. Trimming removed 5 bases from V and 1 base from J, with 9 bases in between. The CDR3 reads CASSRGISGNTIYF. CDR3 nucleotides: TGTGCCAGCAGTCGGGGGATTTCTGGAAACACCATATATTTT.

This chain connects TRBV30 to TRBJ2-2; 10 bases map to TRBD1. With V trimmed by 3 bases and J by 3 bases, 4 bases remained unmatched. Looked up from germline, CDR1 is GTSNPN and CDR2 is SVGIG (reference sequence). The CDR3 has 15 amino acids. CDR3 in amino acids: CAWRTGGADTGELFF. Written as DNA, the CDR3 is TGTGCCTGGAGGACAGGGGGCGCGGACACCGGGGAGCTGTTTTTT.

This rearrangement joins TRBV2 to TRBJ2-3; no clear D. This CDR3 spans 13 amino acids. Germline CDR1 reads SNHLY; CDR2 reads FYNNEI. The ends were cut back, 8 bases at V and 0 bases at J, with 9 bases in the middle. For the CDR3, the DNA is TGTGCCAGCGGCACAGTAAGCACAGATACGCAGTATTTT. Translating it yields CASGTVSTDTQYF.

V usage is TRBV7-6 and J usage is TRBJ1-5; D is undetermined. V was pared by 0 bases and J by 6 bases, with 6 bases between. Per the germline V gene, CDR1 is SGHVS and CDR2 is FNYEAQ. The CDR3 sequence is 13 residues long. The CDR3 DNA follows: TGTGCCAGCAGCTTAGCGCCGGGTCAGCCCCAGCATTTT. Translation gives CASSLAPGQPQHF.

The rearrangement links TRBV5-4 to TRBJ2-1, with 7 positions matching TRBD1. The J segment lost 5 bases and the V segment lost 2 bases, leaving 4 bases of the junction unmatched. CDR1 is SGHNT and CDR2 is YYREEE in the germline V gene (reference sequence). The CDR3 spans 14 residues. In DNA form, the CDR3 reads TGTGCCAGCAGCTTCGGGGACAGAAACAATGAGCAGTTCTTC. It yields the protein CASSFGDRNNEQFF.

V usage is TRBV5-4 and J usage is TRBJ2-5, with D perhaps TRBD1 (6 bases). Trimming removed 3 bases from V and 4 bases from J, with 16 bases in between. The CDR3 sequence is 15 residues long. Germline V gene data show CDR1 as SGHNT and CDR2 as YYREEE (reference sequence). The chain's CDR3 is CASSSPRGVGETQYF. The CDR3 nucleotides are TGTGCCAGCAGCTCGCCCAGGGGAGTGGGAGAGACCCAGTACTTC.

The chain links TRBV2 to TRBJ1-5; D unclear. In germline, CDR1 is SNHLY, CDR2 FYNNEI. Trimming took off 1 base at V and 2 bases at J, with 15 bases between the two ends. The length of the CDR3 is 17 residues. DNA of the CDR3: TGTGCCAGCAGTGAAGACGGGGTCCCAGCTGGCAATCAGCCCCAGCATTTT. Residues: CASSEDGVPAGNQPQHF.